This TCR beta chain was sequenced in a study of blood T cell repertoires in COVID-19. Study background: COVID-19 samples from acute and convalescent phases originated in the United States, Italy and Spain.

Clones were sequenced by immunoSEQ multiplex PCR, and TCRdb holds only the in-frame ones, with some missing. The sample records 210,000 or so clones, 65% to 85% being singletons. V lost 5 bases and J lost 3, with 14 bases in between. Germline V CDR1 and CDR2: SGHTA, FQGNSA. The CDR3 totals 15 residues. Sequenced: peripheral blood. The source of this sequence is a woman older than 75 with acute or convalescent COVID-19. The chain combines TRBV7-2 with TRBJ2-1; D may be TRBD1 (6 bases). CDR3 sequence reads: CASSPTRGIYNEQFF. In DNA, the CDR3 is TGTGCCAGCAGCCCCACAAGGGGGATCTACAATGAGCAGTTCTTC.